A selection of T cell receptor beta chains follows, all from one sample in a study of blood T cell repertoires in COVID-19. Profiling relied on immunoSEQ multiplex PCR, and the TCRdb table lists in-frame clones only, not all of them. The repertoire holds roughly 160,000 clones, with 75% to 90% as singletons. The sequencing sample was made of PBMCs or T cells enriched from blood (not recorded which). The receptors come from a woman aged 60-75 years who had recovered from COVID-19. CDR3s include the opening cysteine and the closing phenylalanine or tryptophan. A D gene is named only where the DNA matches it firmly. The size of a clone is reported for some rows only, either as once, few or many, or as a class for expanded clones.

j_call: TRBJ2-2; d_call: -; v_call: TRBV7-3; clone_size: -; cdr3_aa: CASSSPAGELFF; cdr3_nt: TGTGCCAGCAGCTCTCCCGCCGGGGAGCTGTTTTTT
j_call: TRBJ1-2; d_call: -; v_call: TRBV14; clone_size: -; cdr3_aa: CASSQDNSIPGSNYGYTF; cdr3_nt: TGTGCCAGCAGCCAAGATAACAGCATACCAGGGTCTAACTATGGCTACACCTTC
j_call: TRBJ2-7; d_call: -; v_call: TRBV3-1/TRBV3-2; clone_size: -; cdr3_aa: CASSQAGDYEQYF; cdr3_nt: TGTGCCAGCAGCCAAGCAGGGGATTACGAGCAGTACTTC
j_call: TRBJ1-1; d_call: -; v_call: TRBV7-8; clone_size: few; cdr3_aa: CASSLARKNTEAFF; cdr3_nt: TGTGCCAGCAGCTTAGCGCGGAAGAACACTGAAGCTTTCTTT
j_call: TRBJ2-1; d_call: -; v_call: TRBV3-1/TRBV3-2; clone_size: -; cdr3_aa: CASCENHYNEQFF; cdr3_nt: TGTGCCAGCTGTGAGAATCACTACAATGAGCAGTTCTTC
j_call: TRBJ2-1; d_call: TRBD2; v_call: TRBV18; clone_size: -; cdr3_aa: CASSPSREDEQFF; cdr3_nt: TGTGCCAGCTCACCGTCGCGGGAGGATGAGCAGTTCTTC
j_call: TRBJ2-7; d_call: -; v_call: TRBV29-1; clone_size: once; cdr3_aa: CSVCAGAQIHEQYF; cdr3_nt: TGCAGCGTTTGTGCGGGGGCCCAGATCCACGAGCAGTACTTC
j_call: TRBJ1-2; d_call: -; v_call: TRBV20-1; clone_size: -; cdr3_aa: CSARSLGYTF; cdr3_nt: TGCAGTGCTAGGTCTCTGGGCTACACCTTC
j_call: TRBJ1-2; d_call: TRBD1; v_call: TRBV12-3/TRBV12-4; clone_size: -; cdr3_aa: CASREGAGYGYTF; cdr3_nt: TGTGCCAGCAGGGAGGGGGCCGGCTATGGCTACACCTTC
j_call: TRBJ1-6; d_call: -; v_call: TRBV6-5; clone_size: -; cdr3_aa: CASRTGNSYNSPLHF; cdr3_nt: TGTGCCAGCAGAACAGGGAACTCCTATAATTCACCCCTCCACTTT
j_call: TRBJ1-2; d_call: TRBD1; v_call: TRBV29-1; clone_size: -; cdr3_aa: CSASGGVGYTF; cdr3_nt: TGCAGCGCCTCAGGGGGCGTGGGCTACACCTTC
j_call: TRBJ1-2; d_call: -; v_call: TRBV19; clone_size: -; cdr3_aa: CASSIEGGANYGYTF; cdr3_nt: TGTGCCAGTAGTATCGAAGGGGGGGCAAACTATGGCTACACCTTC
j_call: TRBJ2-7; d_call: -; v_call: TRBV30; clone_size: many; cdr3_aa: CALDEGSYEQYF; cdr3_nt: TGTGCCCTTGACGAGGGATCCTACGAGCAGTACTTC
j_call: TRBJ2-1; d_call: -; v_call: TRBV7-9; clone_size: -; cdr3_aa: CASSPAYKRDEQFF; cdr3_nt: TGTGCCAGCAGCCCCGCTTATAAGAGGGATGAGCAGTTCTTC
j_call: TRBJ1-1; d_call: -; v_call: TRBV6-5; clone_size: -; cdr3_aa: CASKGGGHMNTEAFF; cdr3_nt: TGTGCCAGCAAAGGCGGGGGGCACATGAACACTGAAGCTTTCTTT
j_call: TRBJ2-7; d_call: TRBD2; v_call: TRBV6-2/TRBV6-3; clone_size: -; cdr3_aa: CASSQSSGGYYEQYF; cdr3_nt: TGTGCCAGCAGTCAATCTAGCGGGGGCTACTACGAGCAGTACTTC
j_call: TRBJ1-2; d_call: TRBD1; v_call: TRBV6-5; clone_size: -; cdr3_aa: CASNMDRSYGYTF; cdr3_nt: TGTGCCAGCAATATGGACAGGTCCTATGGCTACACCTTC
j_call: TRBJ1-2; d_call: TRBD1; v_call: TRBV7-3; clone_size: -; cdr3_aa: CASSTHRDRPTF; cdr3_nt: TGTGCCAGCAGCACTCACCGGGACAGGCCTACCTTC
j_call: TRBJ2-7; d_call: TRBD2; v_call: TRBV19; clone_size: once; cdr3_aa: CASSTLAGGLYEQYF; cdr3_nt: TGTGCCAGTAGTACCCTAGCGGGAGGGCTATACGAGCAGTACTTC
j_call: TRBJ1-1; d_call: TRBD1; v_call: TRBV18; clone_size: -; cdr3_aa: CASSGQGRLNTEAFF; cdr3_nt: TGTGCCAGCTCAGGACAGGGGCGGTTGAACACTGAAGCTTTCTTT
j_call: TRBJ2-4; d_call: TRBD1; v_call: TRBV5-1; clone_size: once; cdr3_aa: CASSLLTGDSIQYF; cdr3_nt: TGCGCCAGCAGCCTTTTAACAGGGGACAGCATTCAGTACTTC
j_call: TRBJ2-3; d_call: TRBD2; v_call: TRBV2; clone_size: once; cdr3_aa: CASSGLAGTDTQYF; cdr3_nt: TGTGCCAGCAGTGGGCTAGCGGGCACAGATACGCAGTATTTT
j_call: TRBJ2-6; d_call: TRBD1; v_call: TRBV4-1; clone_size: -; cdr3_aa: CASSQAGTGRAGANVLTF; cdr3_nt: TGCGCCAGCAGCCAAGCCGGGACAGGGAGGGCTGGGGCCAACGTCCTGACTTTC
j_call: TRBJ2-7; d_call: TRBD1; v_call: TRBV4-1; clone_size: -; cdr3_aa: CASSQVLGTGALYEQYF; cdr3_nt: TGCGCCAGCAGCCAAGTTCTCGGGACAGGGGCCCTATACGAGCAGTACTTC
j_call: TRBJ1-2; d_call: -; v_call: TRBV19; clone_size: once; cdr3_aa: CASSILGALGGYTF; cdr3_nt: TGTGCCAGTAGTATTCTGGGAGCCCTTGGGGGCTACACCTTC
j_call: TRBJ1-1; d_call: -; v_call: TRBV7-6; clone_size: -; cdr3_aa: CASSLTARNTEAFF; cdr3_nt: TGTGCCAGCAGCTTGACAGCTAGGAACACTGAAGCTTTCTTT
j_call: TRBJ2-7; d_call: -; v_call: TRBV5-1; clone_size: -; cdr3_aa: CASSSTGLYSYEQYF; cdr3_nt: TGCGCCAGCAGCTCAACAGGGCTCTATTCCTACGAGCAGTACTTC
j_call: TRBJ1-6; d_call: -; v_call: TRBV3-1/TRBV3-2; clone_size: -; cdr3_aa: CASSLATSSYNSPLHF; cdr3_nt: TGTGCCAGCAGCCTAGCGACATCTTCCTATAATTCACCCCTCCACTTT
j_call: TRBJ2-7; d_call: TRBD1; v_call: TRBV4-1; clone_size: -; cdr3_aa: CASSHLASGQNSYEQYF; cdr3_nt: TGCGCCAGCAGCCATTTGGCCTCGGGACAGAACTCCTACGAGCAGTACTTC
j_call: TRBJ1-2; d_call: -; v_call: TRBV5-1; clone_size: few; cdr3_aa: CASSFGGSGGYTF; cdr3_nt: TGCGCCAGCAGCTTTGGAGGGAGCGGTGGCTACACCTTC